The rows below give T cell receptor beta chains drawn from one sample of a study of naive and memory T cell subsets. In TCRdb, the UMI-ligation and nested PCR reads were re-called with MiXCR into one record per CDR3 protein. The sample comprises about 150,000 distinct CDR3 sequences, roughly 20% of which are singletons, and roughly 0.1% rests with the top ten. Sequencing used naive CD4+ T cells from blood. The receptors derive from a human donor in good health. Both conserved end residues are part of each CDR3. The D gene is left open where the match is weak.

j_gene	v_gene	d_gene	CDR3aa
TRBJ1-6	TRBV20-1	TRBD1	CSAPDRVGSPLHF
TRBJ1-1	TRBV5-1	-	CATKEPSGTEAFF
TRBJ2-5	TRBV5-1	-	CASSREKRETQYF
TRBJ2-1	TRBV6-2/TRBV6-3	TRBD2	CASTLTSGYNEQFF
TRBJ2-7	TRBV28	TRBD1	CASSGTGLTPYEQYF
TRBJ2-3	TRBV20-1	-	CSARSRHGATDTQYF
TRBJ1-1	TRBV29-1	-	CSGQTWNTEAFF
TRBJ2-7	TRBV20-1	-	CSAKSSPSYEQYF
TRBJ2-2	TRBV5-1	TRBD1	CASSLEGTGASGELFF
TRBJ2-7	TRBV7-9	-	CASSLVSSTYEQYF
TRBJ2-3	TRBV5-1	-	CASSLLGLKDTQYF
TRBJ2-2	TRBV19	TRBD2	CASSIAAGGLTGELFF
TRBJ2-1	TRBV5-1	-	CASRARVSYNEQFF
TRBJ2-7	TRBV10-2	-	CASSESPISYEQYF
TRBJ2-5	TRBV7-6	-	CASSRLSPETQYF